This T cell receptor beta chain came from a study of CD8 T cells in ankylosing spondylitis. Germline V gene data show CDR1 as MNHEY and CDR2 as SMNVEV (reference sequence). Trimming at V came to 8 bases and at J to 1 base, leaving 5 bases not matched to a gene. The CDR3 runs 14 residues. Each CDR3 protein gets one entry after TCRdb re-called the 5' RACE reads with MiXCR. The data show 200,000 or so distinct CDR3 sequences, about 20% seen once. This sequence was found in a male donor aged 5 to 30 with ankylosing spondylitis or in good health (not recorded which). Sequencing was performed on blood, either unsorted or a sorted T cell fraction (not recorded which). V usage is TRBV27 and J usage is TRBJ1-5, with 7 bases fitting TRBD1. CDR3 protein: CASRQGVSNQPQHF. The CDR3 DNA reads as TGTGCCAGCCGACAGGGTGTGAGCAATCAGCCCCAGCATTTT.